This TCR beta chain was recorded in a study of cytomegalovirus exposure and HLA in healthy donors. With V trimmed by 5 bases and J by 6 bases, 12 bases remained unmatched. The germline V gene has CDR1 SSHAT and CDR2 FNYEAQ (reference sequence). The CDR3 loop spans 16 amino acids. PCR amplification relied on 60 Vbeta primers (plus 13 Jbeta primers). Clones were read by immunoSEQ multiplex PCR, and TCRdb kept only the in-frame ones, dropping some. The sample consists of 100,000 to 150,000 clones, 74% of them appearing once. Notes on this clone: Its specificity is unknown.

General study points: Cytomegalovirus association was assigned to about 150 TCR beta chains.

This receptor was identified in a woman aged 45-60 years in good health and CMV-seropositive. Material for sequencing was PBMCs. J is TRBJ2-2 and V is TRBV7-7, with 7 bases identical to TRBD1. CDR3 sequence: CASSPRTGTSPGELFF. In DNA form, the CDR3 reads TGTGCCAGCAGCCCACGGACAGGAACATCACCCGGGGAGCTGTTTTTT.